The TCR beta chain described here comes from a study of tumor and adjacent non-tumor tissue in lung cancer. On the study more broadly: Patients comprised 12 adenocarcinoma, a couple of squamous cell carcinoma and 1 small cell lung cancer. Some 4.2 million productive TCRbeta reads were obtained per sample on average. Stage I to III disease affected some 11 men and 4 or 5 women aged roughly 30 to 80.

RNA was extracted from bulk tissue without any cell sorting. As concerns this clonotype: An end of the junction differs from the germline gene, which may be a read error.

TCRbeta libraries were built with three rounds of nested PCR, modified from ARM-PCR. Each CDR3 protein is one row after TCRdb ran MiXCR on the multiplex PCR reads. Of 60,000 to 85,000 distinct CDR3 sequences detected, about three quarters appear once; the ten largest clones hold over 9.5%. The length of the CDR3 is 15 residues. Germline V gene data show CDR1 as SGHAT and CDR2 as FQDESV (reference sequence). The sequence was collected from a woman between 50 and 59 years old with non-small cell lung cancer. The rearrangement joins TRBV11-1 to TRBJ2-1; D gene ambiguous. The specimen was lung tumor tissue. The CDR3: CVSSPTPSTGDDQFF. The CDR3 DNA reads TGTGTCAGCAGCCCGACTCCTTCGACGGGCGATGACCAATTCTTC.